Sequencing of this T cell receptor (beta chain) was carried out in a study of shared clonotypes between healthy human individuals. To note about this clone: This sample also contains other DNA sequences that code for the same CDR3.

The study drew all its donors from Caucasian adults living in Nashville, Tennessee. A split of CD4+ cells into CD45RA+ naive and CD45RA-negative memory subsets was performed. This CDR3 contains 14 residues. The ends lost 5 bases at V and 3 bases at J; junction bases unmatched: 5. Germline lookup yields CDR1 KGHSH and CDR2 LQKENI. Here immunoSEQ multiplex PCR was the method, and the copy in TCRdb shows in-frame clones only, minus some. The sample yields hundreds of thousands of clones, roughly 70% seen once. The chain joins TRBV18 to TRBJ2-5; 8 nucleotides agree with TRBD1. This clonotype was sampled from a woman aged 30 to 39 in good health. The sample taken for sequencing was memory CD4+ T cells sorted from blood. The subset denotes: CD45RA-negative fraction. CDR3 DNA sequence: TGTGCCAGCTCAGCGGGGACAGGCGAAGAGACCCAGTACTTC. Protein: CASSAGTGEETQYF.